This passage covers 11 T cell receptor beta chains from one sample sequenced in a study of T cell repertoires in cytomegalovirus infection. MiXCR, applied by TCRdb to the reads, yields one record per CDR3 protein. This sample yields roughly 860,000 distinct CDR3 sequences, of which 30% to 35% are seen a single time; over 10% belongs to the top ten. Their cognate antigens are unknown. Sequencing used cultured CD8+ T cells from PBMCs, obtained from culture after CMV antigen stimulation. The receptors here all came from a human donor in good health (CMV status not recorded). Some clones in this sample may be carry-over from other donors' samples.

The chain recombines TRBV5-8 with TRBJ1-5; possibly TRBD1 for D (5 bases). The V end was cut by 1 base, the J end by 3 bases, with 11 bases between. Germline loops: CDR1 SGHTS, CDR2 YDEGEE. The CDR3 length is 15 residues. The CDR3 DNA is TGTGCCAGCAGCTTGTCTGGGGGACTCAATCAGCCCCAGCATTTT. The encoded protein is CASSLSGGLNQPQHF. Supplemented by reference TRBV5-8 and TRBJ1-5, the full variable domain reads EAGVTQSPTHLIKTRGQQATLRCSPISGHTSVYWYQQALGLGLQFLLWYDEGEERNRGNFPPRFSGRQFPNYSSELNVNALELEDSALYLCASSLSGGLNQPQHFGDGTRLSIL.

This clonotype has just a few counts. CDR3 coding DNA: TGTGCCAGCTACGACGGATTCCCTCCCTCCTATGGCTACACCTTC. Its translation is CASYDGFPPSYGYTF. The chain combines TRBV7-9 with TRBJ1-2; D is undetermined. The germline V gene has CDR1 SEHNR and CDR2 FQNEAQ (reference sequence). Deletions cut 8 bases from V and 4 bases from J, with 20 bases between. This CDR3 has 15 residues.

The chain has TRBV19 and TRBJ2-5; the D call may be TRBD1 or TRBD2 (7 bases each). The germline V gene has CDR1 LNHDA and CDR2 SQIVND (reference sequence). CDR3 size: 13 residues. V gave up 8 bases and J gave up 0 bases, with 10 bases separating them. Here the CDR3 DNA reads TGTGCCAGTCAGGGGGGGTACCAAGAGACCCAGTACTTC. Translation: CASQGGYQETQYF.

The chain employs TRBV13 and TRBJ2-7; a weak D match, TRBD1 (5 bases). CDR1 is PRHDT, CDR2 FYEKMQ, per germline (reference sequence). There are 14 residues in the CDR3. The germline V and J ends were trimmed by 1 base and 2 bases, with 9 bases remaining between them. This CDR3 is CASSLARVTYEQYV. The DNA for the CDR3 is TGTGCCAGCAGCTTAGCCAGGGTCACCTACGAGCAGTACGTC.

In its sample, this clonotype was seen a few times. The rearrangement joins TRBV20-1 to TRBJ1-2; D perhaps matches TRBD1 (6 bases). Trimming removed 0 bases at V and 8 bases at J, with 19 bases between. This CDR3 spans 15 amino acids. The germline gives CDR1 DFQATT, CDR2 SNEGSKA (reference sequence). The CDR3 DNA reads as TGCAGTGCTAGAGATCGACAGGCCCCCTGGGGAGGCTACACCTTC. Its protein product is CSARDRQAPWGGYTF.

The table lists this clonotype with many counts. The chain combines TRBV6-6 with TRBJ1-5; D is ambiguous. Trimming stripped 4 bases from V and 0 bases from J, with 10 bases between. In germline, CDR1 is MNHNY, CDR2 SVGAGI (reference sequence). The CDR3 contains 15 residues. As DNA, the CDR3 is TGTGCCAGCAGTTCCGTGGGTGATAGCAATCAGCCCCAGCATTTT. Translation: CASSSVGDSNQPQHF.

The J gene is TRBJ1-5, the V gene TRBV28, with D perhaps TRBD1 (6 bases). CDR1 and CDR2 from the germline V gene are MDHEN and SYDVKM. V dropped 6 bases and J dropped 6 bases, with 12 bases sitting between them. CDR3 length: 13 residues. The CDR3 region has the DNA TGTGCCAGCAGCCAGGGGTTTGTTCAGCCCCAGCATTTT. Translating gives CASSQGFVQPQHF.

The chain is built from TRBV19 and TRBJ1-1; D may be TRBD1 (6 bases). Germline values: CDR1 LNHDA, CDR2 SQIVND (reference sequence). The V end lost 9 bases, the J end lost 6 bases, and 26 bases lay between the germline ends. This CDR3 has 16 residues. The CDR3 DNA follows: TGTGCCAGCCTCACAAACCGGGACACCTTTAGGGCTGAAGCTTTCTTT. Translated: CASLTNRDTFRAEAFF.

The chain combines TRBV7-2 with TRBJ2-2; the match to TRBD1 covers 8 bases. V dropped 8 bases and J dropped 4; count of bases not matched to a gene: 6. CDR3 size: 14 residues. From germline, CDR1 is SGHTA and CDR2 FQGNSA. CDR3 in DNA: TGTGCCAGCTCACCGGGACAGGTCACCGGGGAGCTGTTTTTT. This codes for CASSPGQVTGELFF.

The gene calls are TRBV6-6 and TRBJ2-4; D gene ambiguous. This CDR3 comprises 15 residues. The germline V gene has CDR1 MNHNY and CDR2 SVGAGI (reference sequence). V shed 6 bases and J shed 2 bases, with 14 bases lying between them. CDR3 nucleotide sequence: TGTGCCAGCAGCTATGGCCGGTCTCCCAAAAACATTCAGTACTTC. This codes for CASSYGRSPKNIQYF.

The CDR3 here is CASSEDGLTEAFF. In nucleotides, the CDR3 is TGTGCCAGCAGTGAAGACGGGTTAACTGAAGCTTTCTTT. V gene TRBV6-1 combines with J gene TRBJ1-1; the D is unclear. Germline V gene sequence: CDR1 MNHNS, CDR2 SASEGT. The CDR3 loop spans 13 amino acids. V was cut by 1 base and J by 5 bases, with 8 bases left in between.